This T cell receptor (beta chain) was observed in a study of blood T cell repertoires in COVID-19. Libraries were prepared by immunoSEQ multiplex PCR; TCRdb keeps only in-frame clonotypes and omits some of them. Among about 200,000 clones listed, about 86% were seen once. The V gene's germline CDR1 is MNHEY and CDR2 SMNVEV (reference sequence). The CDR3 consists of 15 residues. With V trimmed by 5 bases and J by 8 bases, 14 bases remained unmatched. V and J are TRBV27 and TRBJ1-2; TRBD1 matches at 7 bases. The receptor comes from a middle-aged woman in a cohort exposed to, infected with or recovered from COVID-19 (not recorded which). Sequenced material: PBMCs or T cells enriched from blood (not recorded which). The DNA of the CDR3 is TGTGCCAGCAGTCCGGGGCTCAGGGGGATAGCGGGCTACACCTTC. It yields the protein CASSPGLRGIAGYTF.